The source of this T cell receptor (beta chain) is a study of T cell responses to AZD1222 COVID-19 vaccine. Study context: Pooling covered second doses at about 4 or about 12 weeks.

Germline CDR1 is SGDLS and CDR2 is YYNGEE. This CDR3 region has 12 residues. Trimming took 4 bases from V and 10 from J, leaving 14 bases between them. Only in-frame clones appear in the TCRdb table, and some are missing; sequencing was by immunoSEQ multiplex PCR. Of about 96,000 clones in the sample, roughly 90% were seen once. V gene TRBV9 combines with J gene TRBJ1-1; D not resolved. The source of this sequence is an adult in good health. The starting material was peripheral blood, obtained on day 0 of AZD1222 vaccination. The CDR3 reads CASSPSGPLAFF. The CDR3 nucleotides are TGTGCCAGCAGCCCTTCAGGCCCGCTAGCTTTCTTT.